This T cell receptor (beta chain) is from a study of cytomegalovirus exposure and HLA in healthy donors. CDR1 and CDR2 from the germline V gene are MDHEN and SYDVKM. V was clipped by 4 bases and J by 3 bases; unmatched bases: 3. The CDR3 has 14 amino acids. Nominally healthy donors were sampled, though unrecorded immune exposures were likely. PCR amplification relied on 60 Vbeta primers (plus 13 Jbeta primers). The repertoire was sequenced with immunoSEQ multiplex PCR; TCRdb's copy has only in-frame clones and lacks some. This sample has about 190,000 clones; around 87% occur once, and the top ten carry about 1.2%.

The sequence derives from a young man in good health and CMV-seronegative. Specimen: PBMCs. V usage is TRBV28 and J usage is TRBJ2-5; 9 bases are a match to TRBD1. The CDR3 loop is CASSYRGREETQYF. DNA of the CDR3: TGTGCCAGCAGTTACAGGGGGCGCGAAGAGACCCAGTACTTC.